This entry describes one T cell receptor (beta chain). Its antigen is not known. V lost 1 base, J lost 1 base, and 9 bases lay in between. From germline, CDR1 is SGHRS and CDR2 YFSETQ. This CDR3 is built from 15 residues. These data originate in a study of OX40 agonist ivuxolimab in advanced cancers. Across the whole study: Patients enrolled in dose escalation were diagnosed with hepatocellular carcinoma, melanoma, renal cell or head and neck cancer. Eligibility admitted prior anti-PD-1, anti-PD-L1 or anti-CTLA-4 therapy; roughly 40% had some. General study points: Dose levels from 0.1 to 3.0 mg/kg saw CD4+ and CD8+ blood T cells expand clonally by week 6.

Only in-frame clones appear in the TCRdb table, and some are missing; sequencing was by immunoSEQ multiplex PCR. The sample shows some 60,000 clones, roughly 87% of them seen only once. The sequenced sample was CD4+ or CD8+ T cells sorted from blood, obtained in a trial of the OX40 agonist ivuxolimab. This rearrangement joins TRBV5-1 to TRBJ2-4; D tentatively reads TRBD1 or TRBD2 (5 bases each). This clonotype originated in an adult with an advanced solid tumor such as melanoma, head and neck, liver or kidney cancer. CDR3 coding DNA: TGCGCCAGCAGCTTGCCAGGGACGGCCAAAAACATTCAGTACTTC. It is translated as CASSLPGTAKNIQYF.